This entry lists 5 T cell receptor beta chains sequenced from one sample in a study of blood T cell repertoires in COVID-19. Here immunoSEQ multiplex PCR was the method, and the copy in TCRdb shows in-frame clones only, minus some. The sample records around 130,000 clones, about 89% being singletons. Sequenced: peripheral blood. These receptors were collected from a man aged 50-60 years with active or convalescent COVID-19.

The J gene is TRBJ2-7, the V gene TRBV5-7; TRBD1 agrees at 10 bases. TRBV5-7 has ORF status, its function being uncertain. V dropped 5 bases and J dropped 2; count of bases not matched to a gene: 10. CDR3 length: 16 amino acids. This CDR3 reads CASRRAGTGDPYEQYF. The CDR3 coding sequence is TGTGCCAGCAGGCGCGCCGGGACAGGGGATCCCTACGAGCAGTACTTC.

V gene TRBV9 combines with J gene TRBJ2-2, with 10 positions matching TRBD2. The CDR3 totals 16 residues. Germline trimming cut 0 bases from V and 6 bases from J; bases unmatched to any gene: 5. Germline V gives CDR1 SGDLS, CDR2 YYNGEE. The CDR3 reads CASSVESGRAPGELFF. In DNA, the CDR3 is TGTGCCAGCAGCGTAGAGAGCGGGAGGGCCCCCGGGGAGCTGTTTTTT.

The chain combines TRBV7-2 with TRBJ2-2, with 10 bases matching TRBD1. CDR3 length: 14 residues. The trim removed 3 bases at V and 6 bases at J, leaving 1 base unmatched. Germline lookup yields CDR1 SGHTA and CDR2 FQGNSA. CDR3 bases: TGTGCCAGCAGCTTGGGGACAGGGGCCGGGGAGCTGTTTTTT. Amino acid sequence: CASSLGTGAGELFF.

This clone was seen once. The chain is built from TRBV2 and TRBJ2-5; possible D gene TRBD1, 6 bases. Per germline, CDR1 SNHLY and CDR2 FYNNEI. The CDR3 runs to 14 residues. The germline V and J ends were trimmed by 0 bases and 3 bases, with 8 bases remaining between them. This CDR3 is CASSEASGEETQYF. Written as DNA, the CDR3 is TGTGCCAGCAGTGAAGCTTCAGGGGAAGAGACCCAGTACTTC.

Details on this clone: Other DNA variants within this sample encode the same CDR3. The J gene is TRBJ2-1, the V gene TRBV27, with D uncertain. Per germline, CDR1 MNHEY and CDR2 SMNVEV (reference sequence). Trimming shortened V by 0 bases and J by 4 bases, and 7 bases separated the two germline ends. This CDR3 region has 14 residues. The CDR3 region has the DNA TGTGCCAGCAGTTTATCAGGCAGGTACAATGAGCAGTTCTTC. This encodes CASSLSGRYNEQFF.